One sample yielded the 21 T cell receptor beta chains listed below, sequenced in a study of identical twins. TCRdb itself ran the 5' RACE reads through MiXCR, one entry per CDR3 protein. This sample has 270,000 or so distinct CDR3 sequences, with about 8% found just once. The same specimen was also included in a second study, on yellow fever vaccine responses in identical twins.

The sample consisted of CD8+ T cells sorted from blood. The receptors stem from a woman under 30 in good health.

This chain links TRBV30 with TRBJ2-2; D unclear. The CDR3 runs to 10 residues. V lost 3 bases and J 8 bases, leaving 4 bases between the germline ends. The germline V gene has CDR1 GTSNPN and CDR2 SVGIG (reference sequence). CDR3 DNA: TGTGCCTGGAGGGGTGGGGAGCTGTTTTTT. Its translation: CAWRGGELFF.

This clonotype has more than one count but fewer than ten. The chain joins TRBV3-1 to TRBJ2-3, with D possibly being TRBD1 (5 bases). Germline assignment: CDR1 LGHDT and CDR2 YNNKEL (reference sequence). Trimming pared 4 bases from V and 4 bases from J, leaving 15 bases between. The CDR3 loop spans 15 amino acids. The CDR3 sequence is CASSPLIQVPDTQYF. CDR3 sequence (DNA): TGTGCCAGCAGCCCGCTCATACAGGTACCAGATACGCAGTATTTT.

This clonotype was observed at least ten times. V and J are TRBV10-1 and TRBJ1-5, with 8 bases that match TRBD1. The ends lost 5 bases at V and 6 bases at J; junction bases unmatched: 6. Germline CDR1 and CDR2: WNHNN and SYGVQD (reference sequence). The CDR3 is 14 amino acids. The CDR3 spells CASSPDREAQPQHF. The CDR3 nucleotides read TGCGCCAGCAGTCCGGACAGGGAGGCTCAGCCCCAGCATTTT.

This clonotype was seen a handful of times. J is TRBJ1-2 and V is TRBV25-1; TRBD1 might be the D (6 bases). This CDR3 is 15 amino acids long. Deletions cut 3 bases from V and 8 bases from J, with 19 bases between. Germline V gene lookup returns CDR1 MGHDK and CDR2 SYGVNS. The CDR3 DNA reads as TGTGCCAGCAGTGACCGTCTACAGGGTCACGGGGGCTACACCTTC. It codes for CASSDRLQGHGGYTF.

The chain uses TRBV20-1 and TRBJ2-7, with D uncertain. The germline V gene encodes CDR1 DFQATT and CDR2 SNEGSKA (reference sequence). The CDR3 consists of 14 residues. Trimming took off 1 base at V and 3 bases at J, with 13 bases between the two ends. The CDR3 loop is CSARGTVNLYEQYF. CDR3 bases: TGCAGTGCTAGAGGCACAGTTAATCTCTACGAGCAGTACTTC.

The V gene is TRBV6-5, the J gene TRBJ2-5, with 7 bases identical to TRBD1. The V segment lost 2 bases and the J segment 4 bases; nucleotides outside the gene matches: 19. CDR3 length equals 19 residues. Germline V gives CDR1 MNHEY, CDR2 SVGAGI. CDR3 sequence (DNA): TGTGCCAGCAGTTACGAGGCGACAGGGATGGGTTCAGGGGTAGAGACCCAGTACTTC. Its protein is CASSYEATGMGSGVETQYF.

The CDR3 DNA follows: TGTGCCAGCAGCCCGACAGTTTTTTGGGATTCACCCCTCCACTTT. This translates into CASSPTVFWDSPLHF. The chain carries TRBV5-6 and TRBJ1-6, with D tentatively TRBD1 (5 bases). Germline V lookup: CDR1 SGHDT, CDR2 YYEEEE. V lost 4 bases, J lost 8 bases, and 16 bases lay in between. This CDR3 region has 15 residues.

Many counts were recorded for this clonotype. The CDR3: CASSPYGEPHEQYF. DNA of the CDR3: TGCGCCAGCAGCCCGTACGGGGAGCCGCACGAGCAGTACTTC. V and J are TRBV5-1 and TRBJ2-7; D may be TRBD2 (5 bases). CDR1 and CDR2 (germline): SGHRS, YFSETQ. The CDR3 runs to 14 residues. V gave up 4 bases and J gave up 5 bases, with 16 bases separating them.

The chain combines TRBV27 with TRBJ2-2; 9 nucleotides align to TRBD2. This CDR3 comprises 16 residues. CDR1 and CDR2 from the germline V gene are MNHEY and SMNVEV (reference sequence). Unmatched junction bases numbered 5, after V lost 1 base and J lost 5 bases. CDR3 region: CASSLLSAGGTGELFF. The CDR3, as DNA: TGTGCCAGCAGTTTATTGTCAGCGGGGGGTACCGGGGAGCTGTTTTTT.

This clonotype was observed a few times. The chain is built from TRBV5-1 and TRBJ2-6, with a possible D match to TRBD2 (5 bases). Deletions cut 2 bases from V and 4 bases from J, with 13 bases between. The CDR3 sequence is 16 residues long. CDR1 SGHRS and CDR2 YFSETQ come from the germline V gene. The CDR3: CASSLSIREGANVLTF. DNA for the CDR3: TGCGCCAGCAGCTTATCAATCCGGGAAGGGGCCAACGTCCTGACTTTC.

The chain links TRBV4-3 to TRBJ2-3; TRBD2 agrees at 7 bases. The CDR3 loop spans 17 amino acids. Unmatched junction bases numbered 10, after V lost 0 bases and J lost 4 bases. Germline CDR1 is LGHNA and CDR2 is YSLEER. CDR3 sequence: CASSQDWAGVPADTQYF. In nucleotides, the CDR3 is TGCGCCAGCAGCCAAGATTGGGCGGGAGTCCCCGCAGATACGCAGTATTTT.

This clonotype was detected many times. This sequence joins TRBV28 and TRBJ2-7, with TRBD1 identical over 10 bases. The V gene's germline CDR1 is MDHEN and CDR2 SYDVKM. The CDR3 runs to 15 residues. Trimming at V came to 5 bases and at J to 4 bases, leaving 8 bases not matched to a gene. CDR3 loop: CASSGPGTGDYEQYF. In nucleotides, the CDR3 is TGTGCCAGCAGTGGCCCCGGGACAGGGGATTACGAGCAGTACTTC.

In this sample, this clonotype turned up many times. V usage is TRBV12-3 or TRBV12-4 and J usage is TRBJ2-5; no definite D call. The CDR3 is 14 residues long. Trimming shortened V by 6 bases and J by 5 bases, and 16 bases separated the two germline ends. The CDR3 DNA reads as TGTGCCAGCAGCCCCTTCGGCGACGGGGAGACCCAGTACTTC. Its protein is CASSPFGDGETQYF.

This clonotype was detected only a few times. This chain joins TRBV11-1 and TRBJ2-7; a weak D match, TRBD2 (5 bases). The CDR3 consists of 18 residues. Trimming removed 5 bases from V and 5 bases from J, with 28 bases in between. CDR1 SGHAT and CDR2 FQDESV come from the germline V gene (reference sequence). CDR3 in amino acids: CASSPQEVGDFKPHEQYF. CDR3 DNA sequence: TGTGCCAGCAGCCCGCAGGAGGTTGGGGATTTTAAGCCCCACGAGCAGTACTTC.

This clonotype has ten or more counts. One end of the junction does not line up with germline, which may come from a read error. The V gene is TRBV29-1, the J gene TRBJ1-1, with 7 nucleotides matching TRBD1. The CDR3 has 13 amino acids. CDR1 and CDR2 (germline): SQVTM, ANQGSEA. The CDR3 sequence: CSVEGQANTEAFF. Here the CDR3 DNA reads TGCAGCGTCGAAGGACAGGCGAACACTGAAGCTTTCTTT.

The chain recombines TRBV15 with TRBJ2-7; D is uncertain. This CDR3 is 12 amino acids long. The germline V and J ends were trimmed by 1 base and 2 bases, with 3 bases remaining between them. Germline V CDR1 and CDR2: LNHNV, YYDKDF (reference sequence). CDR3 region: CATSRGAYEQYF. The CDR3 nucleotides are TGTGCCACCAGCAGAGGAGCCTACGAGCAGTACTTC.

Only a few counts were recorded for this clonotype. This chain uses TRBV12-3 or TRBV12-4 with TRBJ1-6; tentatively, D is TRBD1 (6 bases). This CDR3 is 14 amino acids long. V shed 6 bases and J shed 8 bases, with 14 bases lying between them. CDR3 region: CASRTTGMDSPLHF. The CDR3 bases are TGTGCCAGCAGGACTACAGGGATGGATTCACCCCTCCACTTT.

V usage is TRBV7-9 and J usage is TRBJ2-5; 8 bases agree with TRBD2. CDR3 size: 16 residues. The V gene's germline CDR1 is SEHNR and CDR2 FQNEAQ (reference sequence). Trimming cost V 1 base and J 4 bases; bases outside gene matches: 8. The CDR3 DNA reads TGTGCCAGCAGCTTAGTGTCGGGGGGGCTTCGAGAGACCCAGTACTTC. Its translation is CASSLVSGGLRETQYF.

This clonotype was seen ten or more times. The V and J genes are TRBV28 and TRBJ2-1; 7 nucleotides line up with TRBD2. V lost 8 bases to trimming and J lost 9 bases; unmatched junction nucleotides: 10. Germline-derived CDR1 and CDR2 are MDHEN and SYDVKM. The CDR3 is 13 amino acids. This CDR3 is CASGRLASFEQFF. The CDR3 DNA sequence: TGTGCCAGCGGGAGACTAGCCAGTTTTGAGCAGTTCTTC. Filled out from reference TRBV28 and TRBJ2-1, the complete variable domain reads DVKVTQSSRYLVKRTGEKVFLECVQDMDHENMFWYRQDPGLGLRLIYFSYDVKMKEKGDIPEGYSVSREKKERFSLILESASTNQTSMYLCASGRLASFEQFFGPGTRLTVL.

This chain joins TRBV11-2 and TRBJ1-1; D remains unclear. V shed 0 bases and J shed 0 bases, with 8 bases lying between them. The CDR3 consists of 15 residues. CDR1 and CDR2 (germline): SGHAT, FQNNGV. CDR3 nucleotides: TGTGCCAGCAGCTTAGATCAAGTTATGAACACTGAAGCTTTCTTT. This codes for CASSLDQVMNTEAFF.

V gene TRBV4-3 combines with J gene TRBJ2-7; D gene ambiguous. Per germline, CDR1 LGHNA and CDR2 YSLEER. The length of the CDR3 is 16 residues. Between the trimmed V and J ends, which lost 0 bases and 2 bases, there was a span of 14 bases. The CDR3 DNA is TGCGCCAGCAGCCAAGATTCGTTAGCTCGTACCTACGAGCAGTACTTC. It yields the protein CASSQDSLARTYEQYF.